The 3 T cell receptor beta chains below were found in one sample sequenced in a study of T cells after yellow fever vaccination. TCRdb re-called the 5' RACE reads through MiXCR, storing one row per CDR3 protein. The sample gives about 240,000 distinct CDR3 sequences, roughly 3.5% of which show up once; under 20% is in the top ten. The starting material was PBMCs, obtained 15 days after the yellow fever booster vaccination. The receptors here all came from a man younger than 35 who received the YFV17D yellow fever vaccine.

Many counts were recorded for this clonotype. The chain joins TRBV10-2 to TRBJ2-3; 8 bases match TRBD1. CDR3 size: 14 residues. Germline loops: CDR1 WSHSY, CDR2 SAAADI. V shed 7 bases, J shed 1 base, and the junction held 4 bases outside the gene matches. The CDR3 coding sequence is TGCGCCAGCACGGCGACAGGGGGCACAGATACGCAGTATTTT. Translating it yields CASTATGGTDTQYF.

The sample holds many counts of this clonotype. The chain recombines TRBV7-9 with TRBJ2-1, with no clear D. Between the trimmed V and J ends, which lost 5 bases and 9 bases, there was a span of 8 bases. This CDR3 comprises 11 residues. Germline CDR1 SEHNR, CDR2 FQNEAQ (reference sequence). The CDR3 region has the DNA TGTGCCAGCAGCATACTTGGTGAGCAGTTCTTC. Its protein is CASSILGEQFF.

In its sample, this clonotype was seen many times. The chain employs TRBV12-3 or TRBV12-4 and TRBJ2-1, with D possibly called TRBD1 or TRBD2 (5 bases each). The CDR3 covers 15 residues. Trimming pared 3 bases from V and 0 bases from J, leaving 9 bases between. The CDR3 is CASSFSGGSYNEQFF. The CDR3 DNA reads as TGTGCCAGCAGTTTTTCTGGGGGCTCCTACAATGAGCAGTTCTTC.